This entry lists 5 T cell receptor beta chains sequenced from one sample in a study of CD8 T cells in ankylosing spondylitis. Whole-study findings and limits: It appeared that ankylosing spondylitis blood was characterized by a TCR beta motif of several highly homologous variants.

Their antigens remain unidentified. TCRdb used MiXCR to reprocess the 5' RACE reads, holding one entry per CDR3 protein. The sample carries some 800,000 distinct CDR3 sequences, roughly 12% recorded once. The sample taken for sequencing was blood, either unsorted or a sorted T cell fraction (not recorded which). The receptors derive from a male donor with ankylosing spondylitis.

In regard to this clonotype: Since a much larger clone is just one base distant, this may be a read error. The genes are TRBV20-1 and TRBJ2-3; a weak D match, TRBD1 (6 bases). Per the germline V gene, CDR1 is DFQATT and CDR2 is SNEGSKA (reference sequence). Trimming removed 5 bases from V and 10 bases from J, with 16 bases in between. The CDR3 contains 12 residues. This CDR3 reads CSARGHRDSQYF. The CDR3, as DNA: TGCAGTGCTCGAGGTCACAGGGATTCGCAGTATTTT.

The V gene is TRBV7-2, the J gene TRBJ2-7; the match to TRBD1 covers 9 bases. The CDR3 contains 17 residues. V trimming: 5 bases; J trimming: 1 base; junction bases outside the gene matches: 12. From germline, CDR1 is SGHTA and CDR2 FQGNSA. The CDR3 sequence is CASSPDRGRGGSYEQYF. The CDR3 DNA reads TGTGCCAGCAGCCCGGACAGGGGTAGGGGTGGGTCCTACGAGCAGTACTTC.

V usage is TRBV7-2 and J usage is TRBJ2-5; 9 bases map to TRBD2. CDR3 length: 14 residues. V was clipped by 5 bases and J by 9 bases; unmatched bases: 10. The germline gives CDR1 SGHTA, CDR2 FQGNSA. The DNA of the CDR3 is TGTGCCAGCAGCGCTAGCGGGGTTTCAGCGGCCCAGTACTTC. Translated, it gives CASSASGVSAAQYF.

In this sample, this clonotype turned up many times. V gene TRBV7-6 combines with J gene TRBJ2-1; possibly TRBD1 for D (6 bases). The CDR3 consists of 14 residues. Germline V gene sequence: CDR1 SGHVS, CDR2 FNYEAQ. Trimming took off 5 bases at V and 3 bases at J, with 11 bases between the two ends. DNA for the CDR3: TGTGCCAGCAGCCTAGGGGGAAACTACAATGAGCAGTTCTTC. This codes for CASSLGGNYNEQFF. Drawing the rest from reference TRBV7-6 and TRBJ2-1, the complete variable domain is GAGVSQSPRYKVTKRGQDVALRCDPISGHVSLYWYRQALGQGPEFLTYFNYEAQQDKSGLPNDRFSAERPEGSISTLTIQRTEQRDSAMYRCASSLGGNYNEQFFGPGTRLTVL.

This clonotype showed up many times. The J gene is TRBJ2-1, the V gene TRBV20-1, with 7 bases lining up with TRBD2. V lost 6 bases and J lost 4; bases outside the gene matches: 6. Germline CDR1 and CDR2: DFQATT and SNEGSKA (reference sequence). This CDR3 comprises 13 residues. The DNA for the CDR3 is TGCAGTGCCCGGACCGGGGGGTACAATGAGCAGTTCTTC. Its translation: CSARTGGYNEQFF.